Presented here are 31 T cell receptor beta chains from one specimen sequenced in a study of T cell repertoires in cytomegalovirus infection. TCRdb independently ran MiXCR on the reads; one entry per CDR3 protein. The sample holds about 310,000 distinct CDR3 sequences, under 20% seen once. The sample was PBMCs. The origin of the receptors is a human donor in good health (CMV status not recorded). Some clones in this sample may be carry-over from other donors' samples.

The gene calls are TRBV12-3 or TRBV12-4 and TRBJ1-3; unclear D gene. This CDR3 spans 12 amino acids. V was shortened by 6 bases and J by 3 bases, with 6 bases between the two germline ends. The CDR3 DNA is TGTGCCAGCAGAACACTTGGAAACACCATATATTTT. Its translation: CASRTLGNTIYF.

V and J are TRBV7-2 and TRBJ1-1; a weak D match, TRBD1 (6 bases). CDR3 size: 14 residues. V lost 5 bases to trimming and J lost 8 bases, with 18 bases between them. The germline V gene encodes CDR1 SGHTA and CDR2 FQGNSA. CDR3 in DNA: TGTGCCAGCAGCCGCGGCGGGGGCGTTGGGGAAGCTTTCTTT. Its translation: CASSRGGGVGEAFF.

This clonotype was seen ten or more times. The genes are TRBV28 and TRBJ2-4, with D possibly being TRBD2 (7 bases). CDR1 MDHEN and CDR2 SYDVKM come from the germline V gene. The germline V and J ends were trimmed by 5 bases and 8 bases, with 19 bases remaining between them. The CDR3 totals 15 residues. The chain's CDR3 is CASSPLGGEVHIQYF. In nucleotides, the CDR3 is TGTGCCAGCAGTCCACTAGGGGGGGAGGTACACATTCAGTACTTC.

This clonotype occurred many times. The V and J genes are TRBV7-2 and TRBJ1-4; D is ambiguous. With 8 bases removed from V and 0 bases from J, the gap between germline ends came to 10 bases. Germline assignment: CDR1 SGHTA and CDR2 FQGNSA. The CDR3 runs to 14 residues. The CDR3 nucleotides read TGTGCCAGCGGCTACAGACCAACTAATGAAAAACTGTTTTTT. This codes for CASGYRPTNEKLFF.

This clonotype was observed a few times. This chain joins TRBV28 and TRBJ1-1; TRBD1 is a possible D gene (5 bases). From germline, CDR1 is MDHEN and CDR2 SYDVKM. This CDR3 comprises 16 residues. With 8 bases removed from V and 3 bases from J, the gap between germline ends came to 22 bases. The CDR3 bases are TGTGCCAGCTACAGCCCCCGGGGGGATAGGGACACTGAAGCTTTCTTT. Translating gives CASYSPRGDRDTEAFF. Using reference TRBV28 and TRBJ1-1 for the parts outside the CDR3, the full variable domain is DVKVTQSSRYLVKRTGEKVFLECVQDMDHENMFWYRQDPGLGLRLIYFSYDVKMKEKGDIPEGYSVSREKKERFSLILESASTNQTSMYLCASYSPRGDRDTEAFFGQGTRLTVV.

This clonotype was recorded at least ten times. The rearrangement joins TRBV7-9 to TRBJ2-1; 7 positions match TRBD2. The CDR3 runs to 15 residues. J lost 0 bases, V lost 4 bases, and 3 bases had no gene match. Looked up from germline, CDR1 is SEHNR and CDR2 is FQNEAQ (reference sequence). The CDR3 sequence: CASSSSGPSYNEQFF. The CDR3 coding sequence is TGTGCCAGCAGCTCTAGCGGACCCTCCTACAATGAGCAGTTCTTC.

This clonotype came up many times. CDR3: CASSLAAVSGETQYF. The CDR3 coding sequence is TGTGCCAGCAGCTTAGCGGCAGTCTCCGGAGAGACCCAGTACTTC. This chain joins TRBV7-9 and TRBJ2-5; D remains unclear. Germline V gives CDR1 SEHNR, CDR2 FQNEAQ (reference sequence). V was cut by 0 bases and J by 4 bases, with 12 bases left in between. The CDR3 is 15 residues long. The variable domain in full, completed from reference TRBV7-9 and TRBJ2-5, reads DTGVSQNPRHKITKRGQNVTFRCDPISEHNRLYWYRQTLGQGPEFLTYFQNEAQLEKSRLLSDRFSAERPKGSFSTLEIQRTEQGDSAMYLCASSLAAVSGETQYFGPGTRLLVL.

This clonotype was counted only a few times. V is TRBV6-5 and J is TRBJ2-2, with 7 bases aligning to TRBD1. With V trimmed by 5 bases and J by 7 bases, 7 bases remained unmatched. Germline values: CDR1 MNHEY, CDR2 SVGAGI. This CDR3 comprises 14 residues. The CDR3 loop reads CASSKGQFGGELFF. The CDR3 nucleotides read TGTGCCAGCAGTAAGGGACAGTTCGGCGGGGAGCTGTTTTTT.

This clonotype has only a few counts. The chain employs TRBV11-2 and TRBJ2-2; no clear D gene. The CDR3 is made up of 13 amino acids. In germline, CDR1 is SGHAT, CDR2 FQNNGV. V lost 2 bases, J lost 7 bases, and 8 bases lay in between. The CDR3 loop reads CASSLRLGGELFF. The CDR3 nucleotides are TGTGCCAGCAGCTTACGTCTTGGCGGGGAGCTGTTTTTT.

This chain uses TRBV20-1 with TRBJ2-1; the D is unclear. The germline CDR1 and CDR2 sequences are DFQATT and SNEGSKA (reference sequence). V lost 6 bases and J 4 bases, leaving 13 bases between the germline ends. This CDR3 is built from 13 residues. DNA of the CDR3: TGCAGTGCAAACCCGACTCAATACAATGAGCAGTTCTTC. Its translation is CSANPTQYNEQFF.

This clonotype occurred many times. The chain is built from TRBV7-2 and TRBJ2-1; 8 nucleotides line up with TRBD2. Germline V lookup: CDR1 SGHTA, CDR2 FQGNSA. Unmatched junction bases numbered 4, after V lost 4 bases and J lost 2 bases. This CDR3 is built from 15 residues. CDR3: CASSSIAGTYNEQFF. The CDR3 nucleotides read TGTGCCAGCAGCTCTATAGCGGGGACCTACAATGAGCAGTTCTTC.

This clonotype was picked up a small number of times. The J gene is TRBJ2-5, the V gene TRBV20-1; D could derive from TRBD1 or TRBD2 (5 bases each). The ends were cut back, 5 bases at V and 1 base at J, with 17 bases in the middle. This CDR3 comprises 15 residues. Germline CDR1 DFQATT, CDR2 SNEGSKA (reference sequence). The CDR3 DNA sequence: TGCAGTGCTCCGAGGGACGGTGCGGCCCAAGAGACCCAGTACTTC. Its translation is CSAPRDGAAQETQYF.

Only a few counts were recorded for this clonotype. The chain employs TRBV5-4 and TRBJ2-7; 9 nucleotides align to TRBD1. The length of the CDR3 is 15 residues. The germline gives CDR1 SGHNT, CDR2 YYREEE (reference sequence). J gave up 7 bases and V 1 base, and 9 bases lay outside the gene matches. Here the CDR3 reads CASSLTGQGLREQYF. The CDR3 nucleotides are TGTGCCAGCAGCTTGACGGGACAGGGTTTACGAGAGCAGTACTTC.

The chain uses TRBV14 and TRBJ1-1; D is uncertain. The CDR3 extends over 12 amino acids. The germline gives CDR1 SGHDN, CDR2 FVKESK. The V end lost 9 bases, the J end lost 5 bases, and 13 bases lay between the germline ends. CDR3 nucleotides: TGTGCCAGTTCGGTCGCGAGAACTGAAGCTTTCTTT. This sequence encodes CASSVARTEAFF.

V usage is TRBV7-9 and J usage is TRBJ2-7, with 9 bases fitting TRBD2. The CDR3 is 16 residues long. The ends lost 0 bases at V and 0 bases at J; junction bases unmatched: 3. CDR1 SEHNR and CDR2 FQNEAQ come from the germline V gene (reference sequence). The CDR3 sequence: CASSLAASGASYEQYF. The CDR3 DNA sequence: TGTGCCAGCAGCTTAGCGGCTAGCGGGGCCTCCTACGAGCAGTACTTC. The variable domain in full, completed from reference TRBV7-9 and TRBJ2-7, reads DTGVSQNPRHKITKRGQNVTFRCDPISEHNRLYWYRQTLGQGPEFLTYFQNEAQLEKSRLLSDRFSAERPKGSFSTLEIQRTEQGDSAMYLCASSLAASGASYEQYFGPGTRLTVT.

The table lists this clonotype with a few counts. The chain links TRBV24-1 to TRBJ2-5; D is unclear. Trimming cost V 5 bases and J 1 base, with 10 bases left between them. Germline CDR1 KGHDR, CDR2 SFDVKD. The CDR3 sequence is 14 residues long. The CDR3 sequence is CATSVGGSQETQYF. CDR3 sequence (DNA): TGTGCCACCAGTGTGGGCGGATCCCAAGAGACCCAGTACTTC.

This clonotype has a handful of counts. The genes are TRBV7-8 and TRBJ2-7; D is unclear. The germline V and J ends were trimmed by 6 bases and 4 bases, with 10 bases remaining between them. The germline V gene encodes CDR1 SGHVS and CDR2 FQNEAQ. This CDR3 has 12 residues. CDR3 coding DNA: TGTGCCAGCAGTCCCATATGGTACGAGCAGTACTTC. Its translation is CASSPIWYEQYF.

This clonotype was seen more than once but under ten times. V usage is TRBV2 and J usage is TRBJ2-7; D possibly corresponds to TRBD2 (5 bases). The germline gives CDR1 SNHLY, CDR2 FYNNEI. The CDR3 covers 13 residues. V gave up 7 bases and J gave up 9 bases, with 19 bases separating them. The CDR3 reads CASTEERELGQYF. The CDR3 region has the DNA TGTGCCAGCACCGAGGAGAGGGAATTGGGGCAGTACTTC.

In this sample, this clonotype turned up a few times. V and J are TRBV28 and TRBJ1-5; TRBD1 agrees at 7 bases. After removal of 7 bases from V and 6 bases from J, the junction contained 12 bases not matched to a gene. This CDR3 is 15 amino acids long. The germline V gene has CDR1 MDHEN and CDR2 SYDVKM. The CDR3 spells CASTDYRGGFQPQHF. The CDR3 DNA reads as TGTGCCAGCACGGACTACAGGGGAGGTTTTCAGCCCCAGCATTTT.

V and J are TRBV6-6 and TRBJ2-3; D not resolved. The germline gives CDR1 MNHNY, CDR2 SVGAGI (reference sequence). V lost 5 bases and J 4 bases, leaving 7 bases between the germline ends. This CDR3 comprises 12 residues. The CDR3 coding sequence is TGTGCCAGCAGTCCTACCGCAGATACGCAGTATTTT. It codes for CASSPTADTQYF.

There are many counts of this clonotype. The chain has TRBV7-2 and TRBJ2-6; 8 bases align to TRBD1. CDR1 and CDR2 (germline): SGHTA, FQGNSA. This CDR3 has 18 residues. V shed 5 bases, J shed 4 bases, and the junction held 13 bases outside the gene matches. The CDR3 protein is CASSPGGTGLRGANVLTF. CDR3 coding DNA: TGTGCCAGCAGCCCAGGTGGGACAGGCCTGAGGGGGGCCAACGTCCTGACTTTC.

This clonotype was recorded a few times. V gene TRBV28 combines with J gene TRBJ1-1; D is unclear. CDR3 length: 14 residues. Germline assignment: CDR1 MDHEN and CDR2 SYDVKM. Trimming shortened V by 2 bases and J by 0 bases, and 7 bases separated the two germline ends. The CDR3 DNA reads TGTGCCAGCAGTTTACAGAACATGAACACTGAAGCTTTCTTT. It specifies CASSLQNMNTEAFF.

In its sample, this clonotype was seen a few times. The chain joins TRBV20-1 to TRBJ1-6; D call uncertain. Trimming stripped 4 bases from V and 6 bases from J, with 10 bases between. CDR3 length equals 13 residues. Germline values: CDR1 DFQATT, CDR2 SNEGSKA (reference sequence). CDR3 bases: TGCAGTGCTATGGGGTCTTCTAATTCACCCCTCCACTTT. Protein product: CSAMGSSNSPLHF.

The chain has TRBV7-2 and TRBJ2-7; possibly TRBD2 for D (5 bases). Germline-derived CDR1 and CDR2 are SGHTA and FQGNSA. This CDR3 comprises 14 residues. Trimming left V 3 bases short and J 5 bases short, with 14 bases between. In DNA form, the CDR3 reads TGTGCCAGCAGCTTTAGGGAGTTAAGGAACGAGCAGTACTTC. It codes for CASSFRELRNEQYF. The full variable domain, rest sourced from reference TRBV7-2 and TRBJ2-7, is GAGVSQSPSNKVTEKGKDVELRCDPISGHTALYWYRQSLGQGLEFLIYFQGNSAPDKSGLPSDRFSAERTGGSVSTLTIQRTQQEDSAVYLCASSFRELRNEQYFGPGTRLTVT.

This clonotype was observed many times. The genes are TRBV7-6 and TRBJ2-1; perhaps TRBD1 as D (6 bases). The CDR3 covers 14 residues. Germline CDR1 reads SGHVS; CDR2 reads FNYEAQ. V was shortened by 9 bases and J by 5 bases, with 17 bases between the two germline ends. The CDR3 here is CARLERGTNNEQFF. The CDR3 nucleotides are TGTGCCAGATTAGAAAGGGGGACCAACAATGAGCAGTTCTTC.

In this sample, this clonotype turned up many times. The V and J genes are TRBV11-1 and TRBJ2-1; perhaps TRBD2 as D (5 bases). V was shortened by 5 bases and J by 9 bases, with 23 bases between the two germline ends. CDR1 is SGHAT, CDR2 FQDESV, per germline (reference sequence). The CDR3 consists of 16 residues. This CDR3 reads CASSPRRGIPSTEQFF. In nucleotides, the CDR3 is TGTGCCAGCAGCCCGAGGAGAGGGATCCCATCGACTGAGCAGTTCTTC.

This chain links TRBV12-5 with TRBJ1-5; D is undetermined. The CDR3 length is 15 residues. V dropped 0 bases and J dropped 2 bases, with 8 bases sitting between them. Looked up from germline, CDR1 is LGHNT and CDR2 is FRNRAP. The DNA of the CDR3 is TGTGCTAGTGGTTTGGTACCGGCAGGCAATCAGCCCCAGCATTTT. As protein: CASGLVPAGNQPQHF.

In its sample, this clonotype was seen a few times. The rearrangement links TRBV7-2 to TRBJ2-7, with D possibly being TRBD1 or TRBD2 (5 bases each). The CDR3 is 15 amino acids. Trimming shortened V by 1 base and J by 5 bases, and 15 bases separated the two germline ends. Germline CDR1 and CDR2: SGHTA and FQGNSA. The DNA for the CDR3 is TGTGCCAGCAGCTTAGTGGCAGGGAGCGTGGACGAGCAGTACTTC. The encoded protein is CASSLVAGSVDEQYF.

This clonotype was counted a few times. The chain links TRBV20-1 to TRBJ2-5, with no clear D. The germline gives CDR1 DFQATT, CDR2 SNEGSKA (reference sequence). V was trimmed by 3 bases and J by 2 bases, leaving 13 bases between them. The CDR3 contains 14 residues. DNA for the CDR3: TGCAGTGCTAGGATTATCGGACGGCAAGAGACCCAGTACTTC. Translation: CSARIIGRQETQYF.

The chain links TRBV6-1 to TRBJ1-1, with 12 bases matching TRBD1. The trim removed 6 bases at V and 10 bases at J, leaving 15 bases unmatched. The CDR3 sequence is 16 residues long. Germline loops: CDR1 MNHNS, CDR2 SASEGT. CDR3 sequence reads: CASRYLDPGQGATAFF. The CDR3 DNA is TGTGCCAGCAGATATCTAGATCCGGGACAGGGGGCAACAGCTTTCTTT.

This clonotype came up a few times. This chain joins TRBV20-1 and TRBJ1-5; tentatively, D is TRBD1 (6 bases). V shed 6 bases and J shed 7 bases, with 16 bases lying between them. This CDR3 comprises 13 residues. The germline CDR1 and CDR2 sequences are DFQATT and SNEGSKA (reference sequence). The CDR3: CSALRDTGQPQHF. CDR3 DNA: TGCAGTGCCCTTAGGGACACGGGGCAGCCCCAGCATTTT.